The 10 T cell receptor beta chains presented below share a single source sample, sequenced in a study of T cell repertoires in cytomegalovirus infection. MiXCR, applied by TCRdb to the reads, yields one record per CDR3 protein. Counted here are hundreds of thousands of distinct CDR3 sequences, 35% occurring once; the ten biggest clones make up around 2.8%. Sequenced: PBMCs. The receptors originated from a human donor in good health (CMV status not recorded). Some clones in this sample may be carry-over from other donors' samples.

This clonotype was counted ten times or more. This chain uses TRBV28 with TRBJ2-7; weak D call: TRBD2 (5 bases). Germline assignment: CDR1 MDHEN and CDR2 SYDVKM. Between the trimmed V and J ends, which lost 7 bases and 6 bases, there was a span of 13 bases. The CDR3 runs to 12 residues. CDR3: CASTPPRGEQYF. The DNA for the CDR3 is TGTGCCAGCACCCCTCCCCGGGGCGAGCAGTACTTC.

This clonotype was seen more than once but under ten times. This rearrangement joins TRBV7-9 to TRBJ2-2; D could derive from TRBD1 or TRBD2 (5 bases each). V dropped 5 bases and J dropped 1 base, with 17 bases sitting between them. The CDR3 spans 17 residues. Germline CDR1 is SEHNR and CDR2 is FQNEAQ (reference sequence). In DNA, the CDR3 is TGTGCCAGCAGCAATTCCCCGGGGCTTATGAACACCGGGGAGCTGTTTTTT. Protein sequence: CASSNSPGLMNTGELFF.

The chain carries TRBV19 and TRBJ1-5, with D possibly matching TRBD1 (6 bases). Looked up from germline, CDR1 is LNHDA and CDR2 is SQIVND (reference sequence). V lost 5 bases to trimming and J lost 2 bases, with 16 bases between them. The CDR3 spans 16 residues. The CDR3 region has the DNA TGTGCCAGTAGTCAGACAGGTGCGAGGGGCAATCAGCCCCAGCATTTT. Protein: CASSQTGARGNQPQHF.

The table lists this clonotype with a count of one. This sequence joins TRBV29-1 and TRBJ2-2; no definite D call. CDR1 and CDR2 (germline): SQVTM, ANQGSEA. CDR3 length: 12 amino acids. V was trimmed by 1 base and J by 6 bases, leaving 6 bases between them. The CDR3 sequence: CSVEGVAGELFF. In nucleotides, the CDR3 is TGCAGCGTTGAAGGGGTTGCCGGGGAGCTGTTTTTT.

In this sample, this clonotype turned up a few times. The chain carries TRBV7-9 and TRBJ2-7; 9 bases fit TRBD1. CDR3 size: 15 residues. Germline CDR1 and CDR2: SEHNR and FQNEAQ (reference sequence). Losses at the gene ends were 5 bases for V and 4 bases for J; bases not matched to a gene: 9. CDR3 DNA sequence: TGTGCCAGCAGCCGCCGGGACAGGGTACTTTACGAGCAGTACTTC. The encoded protein is CASSRRDRVLYEQYF.

The chain links TRBV20-1 to TRBJ2-7, with D unclear. The germline V gene has CDR1 DFQATT and CDR2 SNEGSKA (reference sequence). The CDR3 is made up of 15 amino acids. V shed 0 bases and J shed 3 bases, with 15 bases lying between them. CDR3 DNA sequence: TGCAGTGCTAGAGACCCCAATCGGGCCCACTACGAGCAGTACTTC. This encodes CSARDPNRAHYEQYF.

The rearrangement joins TRBV28 to TRBJ1-4, with D perhaps TRBD1 (5 bases). The V and J ends lost 2 bases and 8 bases respectively, with 15 bases between them. The CDR3 spans 15 residues. The germline V gene has CDR1 MDHEN and CDR2 SYDVKM. CDR3 DNA sequence: TGTGCCAGCAGTTTACGGGGGTCGCTAGGGGAAAAACTGTTTTTT. Translated: CASSLRGSLGEKLFF.

The chain links TRBV20-1 to TRBJ1-6; TRBD1 might be the D (6 bases). CDR1 and CDR2 (germline): DFQATT, SNEGSKA (reference sequence). V was trimmed by 3 bases and J by 5 bases, leaving 8 bases between them. This CDR3 has 13 amino acids. This chain's CDR3 is CSARDRNNSPLHF. The CDR3 DNA reads TGCAGTGCTAGGGACAGAAATAATTCACCCCTCCACTTT.

The V gene is TRBV7-6, the J gene TRBJ1-6, with 8 nucleotides matching TRBD1. The germline CDR1 and CDR2 sequences are SGHVS and FNYEAQ. The CDR3 consists of 15 residues. The junction had 6 bases not matched to a gene; V was cut back by 4 bases and J by 7 bases. The CDR3 DNA sequence: TGTGCCAGCAGCTCCGGACAGGGAGACAATTCACCCCTCCACTTT. This codes for CASSSGQGDNSPLHF.

This clonotype was seen at least ten times. At one end, the junction sequence differs from germline, possibly due to a read error. CDR3 amino acids: CASSLSGFGQPQHF. CDR3 in DNA: TGTGCCAGCAGCTTATCTGGGTTCGGTCAGCCCCAGCATTTT. The J gene is TRBJ1-5, the V gene TRBV28; D is unclear. The CDR3 sequence is 14 residues long. The germline V gene encodes CDR1 MDHEN and CDR2 SYDVKM.